Following are 2 T cell receptor beta chains from one sample sequenced in a study of cytomegalovirus exposure and HLA in healthy donors. This PCR relied on a set of 60 Vbeta primers and 13 Jbeta primers. The assay was immunoSEQ multiplex PCR, and TCRdb's table has in-frame clones only and misses some. Seen here are some 130,000 clones, 79% observed once, and the top ten hold around 7%. Specimen: PBMCs. The receptors come from a man in his forties in good health and CMV-seropositive.

This chain links TRBV14 with TRBJ2-5, with 10 bases matching TRBD2. V lost 1 base, J lost 7 bases, and 15 bases stayed unmatched. Germline lookup yields CDR1 SGHDN and CDR2 FVKESK. The CDR3 length is 18 residues. The CDR3 nucleotides read TGTGCCAGCAGCCAAGCTCGTCCTGGGACTAGCGTAACCGGGACCCAGTACTTC. Its protein is CASSQARPGTSVTGTQYF.

This clone was picked up a small number of times. V and J are TRBV14 and TRBJ2-1; tentatively, D is TRBD2 (5 bases). The CDR3 runs 15 residues. Germline V gives CDR1 SGHDN, CDR2 FVKESK. Trimming left V 7 bases short and J 4 bases short, with 17 bases between. CDR3 amino acids: CASIPSGSPYNEQFF. For the CDR3, the DNA is TGTGCCAGCATTCCGAGCGGTAGTCCTTACAATGAGCAGTTCTTC.